This T cell receptor (beta chain) was sequenced during a study of Graves' ophthalmopathy and Graves' hyperthyroidism. Study results and caveats: Built on 13 signatures, a model told ophthalmopathy apart from stable hyperthyroidism with approximately 85% sensitivity and around 80% specificity.

CDR3 regions of TCR beta were amplified from RNA transcripts. The first-round RT-PCR employed HTBI primers together with the Qiagen OneStep RT-PCR kit. A multiplex PCR was then performed as the second round. TCRdb recomputed calls from the multiplex PCR reads with MiXCR, one row per CDR3 protein. Of 660,000 or so distinct CDR3 sequences listed, more than 40% were seen once; the top ten hold about 3.3%. A remark on this clonotype: Its specificity is unknown.

Additional autoimmune diseases, uncontrolled infections, pregnancy or lactation disqualified patients. CDR1 is SNHLY and CDR2 is FYNNEI in the germline V gene. CDR3 length: 15 amino acids. Trimming left V 0 bases short and J 11 bases short, with 17 bases between. The V gene is TRBV2, the J gene TRBJ1-5; perhaps TRBD1 as D (5 bases). Sequencing was performed on peripheral blood. This sequence originates from an adult man with Graves' ophthalmopathy. CDR3 DNA: TGTGCCAGCAGTGAAGCAGGGGCGGTCCAAGAGACCCAGCATTTT. It yields the protein CASSEAGAVQETQHF.